This TCR beta chain was recorded in a study of blood T cell repertoires in COVID-19 (TCRdb year 2020). Background for the entire study: Samples from collaborators originated in the United States, Italy and Spain and spanned both the acute and convalescent phases of COVID-19. The prospective study material was composed of cDNA or gDNA derived from T cells, B-cell-depleted T cells, or PBMCs. Where available, HLA class I and class II types were obtained from metadata supplied by the sample provider rather than from assay-based typing. Samples were obtained from the ongoing ImmuneRACE study (first 160 participants) and from over a thousand subjects provided by 6 global collaborators. Deeply sampled blood TCRbeta repertoires from subjects exposed to, actively infected with, or recovered from COVID-19 were included in the dataset. Sample metadata almost always included a de-identified subject ID, COVID-19 status, age in years and sex. The repertoires were made available in a free public database intended to serve as a resource for research on the immune response to SARS-CoV-2.

According to the germline V gene, CDR1 reads MNHEY and CDR2 reads SVGEGT. Counted from cysteine to phenylalanine, this CDR3 has 18 amino acids. Solely the CDR3 DNA is kept, with 54 bases framed from the first base. Trimming removed 2 bases from V and 1 base from J; the gene matches leave 6 bases unexplained. What the authors observed across the whole study: The amount of clinical and demographic metadata varied by source and participant and was provided uncurated.

One collaborating source in Seattle enrolled patients while the patients were actively infected and followed the patients over time throughout the course of disease. The collaborating institutions used their own protocols to collect whole blood in K2EDTA tubes. For TCRbeta analysis, collaborators shipped samples in one of three forms: frozen whole blood, isolated PBMCs, or DNA extracted from either of those sample types. Note on this clone: This clone's antigen is unknown. Per-base qualities were not stored, and no clone one base away is much larger.

The immunoSEQ Assay, a bias-controlled multiplex PCR, was used to amplify TCRbeta CDR3 regions from genomic DNA. In the original analysis: Nucleated cell counts per sample were estimated from amplification of reference gene primers within the assay. Sequence reads were collapsed and filtered to measure the absolute abundance of every unique TCRbeta CDR3 rearrangement. For each sample, productive Simpson clonality was calculated as the square root of Simpson's diversity index over productive rearrangements. TCRdb's version of the immuneACCESS table is confined to in-frame rearrangements and falls short of the full clone set. An unresolved V gene accounts for under half of the shortfall where checked; the remainder is of unknown origin. V and J calls and clone size are as listed in that table; D and trimming were resolved from the DNA. The sample table records tens of thousands of clones; 80% to 85% of these occur just once. Roughly 9.3% of the sample belongs to the ten largest clones.

This TCR was sampled from a man aged 80 or over with COVID-19, enrolled during active disease. This sequence uses TRBV6-2 or TRBV6-3 and TRBJ1-6; 9 central nucleotides agree with TRBD1. Sequencing was carried out using peripheral blood. The encoded CDR3 is CASSYPPGTGSYNSPLHF. The base sequence is TGTGCCAGCAGTTACCCTCCCGGGACAGGGTCCTATAATTCACCCCTCCACTTT.